Below are 27 T cell receptor beta chains sequenced from a single sample in a study of blood T cell repertoires in COVID-19. TCRdb keeps only in-frame clones here, not all; method: immunoSEQ multiplex PCR. This repertoire shows about 310,000 clones, roughly 89% found once; its top ten account for around 1%. The sequenced sample was peripheral blood. The receptors shown here come from a woman aged 35 to 49 with COVID-19, enrolled during active disease.

The J gene is TRBJ1-1, the V gene TRBV10-3; maybe TRBD1 (6 bases). Trimming left V 7 bases short and J 1 base short, with 10 bases between. Germline CDR1 and CDR2: ENHRY and SYGVKD. The length of the CDR3 is 13 residues. The CDR3 DNA reads TGTGCCATCAAATGGGACACGAACACTGAAGCTTTCTTT. Its protein is CAIKWDTNTEAFF.

The chain links TRBV6-5 to TRBJ2-5; 9 bases align to TRBD2. The V segment lost 7 bases and the J segment 5 bases; nucleotides outside the gene matches: 5. The CDR3 loop spans 13 amino acids. The germline CDR1 and CDR2 sequences are MNHEY and SVGAGI. CDR3 sequence (DNA): TGTGCCAGCAATCAGCGGGAGGCGGAGACCCAGTACTTC. As protein: CASNQREAETQYF.

The gene calls are TRBV18 and TRBJ1-3; D gene uncertain. Germline CDR1 is KGHSH and CDR2 is LQKENI. There are 15 residues in the CDR3. V lost 2 bases, J lost 0 bases, and 8 bases lay in between. The chain's CDR3 is CASSPSIDSGNTIYF. The CDR3 DNA follows: TGTGCCAGCTCACCAAGCATAGACTCTGGAAACACCATATATTTT.

The rearrangement uses TRBV5-1 and TRBJ2-1; 11 nucleotides agree with TRBD2. V was clipped by 0 bases and J by 12 bases; unmatched bases: 29. The length of the CDR3 is 22 residues. Germline V lookup: CDR1 SGHRS, CDR2 YFSETQ. CDR3 coding DNA: TGCGCCAGCAGCTTGGTTCTACTAGCGGGAGACAAGTGGTTCCTCGAGGACAATCTGCAGTTCTTC. Its protein is CASSLVLLAGDKWFLEDNLQFF.

This clone was detected only once. The chain links TRBV7-2 to TRBJ1-1; TRBD1 might be the D (5 bases). This CDR3 has 14 residues. The V gene's germline CDR1 is SGHTA and CDR2 FQGNSA. The ends were cut back, 7 bases at V and 3 bases at J, with 15 bases in the middle. The CDR3 DNA reads as TGTGCCAGCAATTGGGCCCTCAGGGACACTGAAGCTTTCTTT. Amino acid sequence: CASNWALRDTEAFF.

This clone appeared once. The rearrangement links TRBV6-5 to TRBJ2-3; TRBD1 matches at 10 bases. CDR1 is MNHEY, CDR2 SVGAGI, per germline. This CDR3 region has 15 residues. Unmatched junction bases numbered 6, after V lost 6 bases and J lost 3 bases. The CDR3 region is CASRAGTGETDTQYF. The CDR3 DNA sequence: TGTGCCAGCAGGGCAGGGACAGGGGAAACAGATACGCAGTATTTT.

CDR3 sequence (DNA): TGTGCCAGCAGCTTTAGTGGGACAGGGCCAGCCAAAAACATTCAGTACTTC. Translated: CASSFSGTGPAKNIQYF. The chain links TRBV7-2 to TRBJ2-4; 9 bases are shared with TRBD1. The CDR3 has 17 amino acids. V trimming: 3 bases; J trimming: 0 bases; junction bases outside the gene matches: 6. Germline lookup yields CDR1 SGHTA and CDR2 FQGNSA.

The rearrangement joins TRBV5-6 to TRBJ2-6; D remains ambiguous. The CDR3 consists of 14 residues. CDR1 SGHDT and CDR2 YYEEEE come from the germline V gene. With 2 bases removed from V and 2 bases from J, the gap between germline ends came to 5 bases. The CDR3 sequence: CASSFSAGANVLTF. DNA of the CDR3: TGTGCCAGCAGCTTCTCAGCTGGGGCCAACGTCCTGACTTTC.

CDR3 amino acids: CASSMYRGFYNEQFF. The CDR3 region has the DNA TGTGCCAGTAGTATGTACAGGGGATTTTACAATGAGCAGTTCTTC. This chain connects TRBV19 to TRBJ2-1, with 7 positions matching TRBD1. The CDR3 totals 15 residues. J lost 4 bases, V lost 3 bases, and 6 bases had no gene match. Germline values: CDR1 LNHDA, CDR2 SQIVND (reference sequence). The full variable domain, completed using reference TRBV19 and TRBJ2-1, is DGGITQSPKYLFRKEGQNVTLSCEQNLNHDAMYWYRQDPGQGLRLIYYSQIVNDFQKGDIAEGYSVSREKKESFPLTVTSAQKNPTAFYLCASSMYRGFYNEQFFGPGTRLTVL.

This rearrangement joins TRBV11-2 to TRBJ2-1, with 8 bases fitting TRBD2. From germline, CDR1 is SGHAT and CDR2 FQNNGV. J lost 5 bases, V lost 7 bases, and 10 bases had no gene match. The CDR3 length is 15 residues. The CDR3 spells CASNPRGGADNEQFF. The CDR3, as DNA: TGTGCCAGCAATCCCCGGGGGGGGGCAGACAATGAGCAGTTCTTC. The entire variable domain, with the rest obtained from reference TRBV11-2 and TRBJ2-1, is as follows: EAGVAQSPRYKIIEKRQSVAFWCNPISGHATLYWYQQILGQGPKLLIQFQNNGVVDDSQLPKDRFSAERLKGVDSTLKIQPAKLEDSAVYLCASNPRGGADNEQFFGPGTRLTVL.

The chain couples TRBV25-1 to TRBJ2-6; D unresolved. The V gene lost 8 bases and the J gene lost 0 bases, with 17 bases spanning the gap. CDR1 is MGHDK, CDR2 SYGVNS, per germline. CDR3 length equals 17 residues. The CDR3 region is CASYSEWADSGANVLTF. DNA of the CDR3: TGTGCCAGCTATTCAGAATGGGCCGACTCTGGGGCCAACGTCCTGACTTTC.

V gene TRBV2 combines with J gene TRBJ2-3, with no clear D. The germline V gene has CDR1 SNHLY and CDR2 FYNNEI. The ends were cut back, 7 bases at V and 2 bases at J, with 28 bases in the middle. CDR3 length: 19 residues. This CDR3 is CASTPFAGRTLRNTDTQYF. CDR3 DNA sequence: TGTGCCAGCACCCCTTTCGCAGGTCGCACCCTAAGAAACACAGATACGCAGTATTTT.

The chain carries TRBV9 and TRBJ2-1; 13 bases match TRBD2. The germline CDR1 and CDR2 sequences are SGDLS and YYNGEE. The CDR3 is 18 residues long. The J segment lost 3 bases and the V segment lost 1 base, leaving 7 bases of the junction unmatched. The CDR3 region has the DNA TGTGCCAGCAGCGTACAGGGAGGACTAGCGGGAGTCTACAATGAGCAGTTCTTC. This translates into CASSVQGGLAGVYNEQFF.

The chain joins TRBV27 to TRBJ2-7, with 13 bases lining up with TRBD2. J gave up 5 bases and V 2 bases, and 6 bases lay outside the gene matches. Germline CDR1 reads MNHEY; CDR2 reads SMNVEV (reference sequence). The CDR3 extends over 16 amino acids. The DNA of the CDR3 is TGTGCCAGCAGTTTACTACTAGCGGGAGGGCCCCACGAGCAGTACTTC. It is translated as CASSLLLAGGPHEQYF.

The CDR3 DNA is TGTGCCATCAGCGGGACAGCGAGTAACTATGGCTACACCTTC. Residues: CAISGTASNYGYTF. The chain joins TRBV10-3 to TRBJ1-2, with 7 bases that match TRBD1. The junction had 5 bases not matched to a gene; V was cut back by 6 bases and J by 1 base. The V gene's germline CDR1 is ENHRY and CDR2 SYGVKD. This CDR3 has 14 amino acids.

The chain carries TRBV6-4 and TRBJ1-2; D gene unclear. The germline V gene has CDR1 MRHNA and CDR2 SNTAGT. This CDR3 is 14 amino acids long. V was cut by 4 bases and J by 4 bases, with 13 bases left in between. CDR3 amino acids: CASSAAGGSYGYTF. The CDR3 DNA is TGTGCCAGCAGTGCGGCGGGAGGCAGCTATGGCTACACCTTC.

The chain uses TRBV7-2 and TRBJ2-3; D is unresolved. The CDR3 is 15 amino acids. Germline V gene data show CDR1 as SGHTA and CDR2 as FQGNSA. Deletions cut 2 bases from V and 5 bases from J, with 14 bases between. The CDR3 DNA follows: TGTGCCAGCAGCTTACCCGGCAGCGTCGGAGATACGCAGTATTTT. This encodes CASSLPGSVGDTQYF.

This sequence joins TRBV9 and TRBJ1-1; tentatively, D is TRBD1 (6 bases). In germline, CDR1 is SGDLS, CDR2 YYNGEE. Trimming took 4 bases from V and 1 from J, leaving 14 bases between them. The CDR3 extends over 15 amino acids. The CDR3 bases are TGTGCCAGCAGCCGCATGGGGACACCGAACACTGAAGCTTTCTTT. This gives the protein CASSRMGTPNTEAFF.

The genes are TRBV11-1 and TRBJ2-2; D unresolved. Germline lookup yields CDR1 SGHAT and CDR2 FQDESV (reference sequence). The V and J ends lost 3 bases and 4 bases respectively, with 9 bases between them. This CDR3 has 14 amino acids. The CDR3 DNA follows: TGTGCCAGCAGCTTCCTCGTCCTCACCGGGGAGCTGTTTTTT. Translated: CASSFLVLTGELFF.

The CDR3 loop is CASSPKGDRGYTF. The CDR3 coding sequence is TGTGCCAGCTCACCCAAGGGGGACCGTGGCTACACCTTC. The rearrangement joins TRBV18 to TRBJ1-2; D is possibly TRBD1 (6 bases). The germline gives CDR1 KGHSH, CDR2 LQKENI. This CDR3 region has 13 residues. Trimming shortened V by 3 bases and J by 7 bases, and 12 bases separated the two germline ends.

The rearrangement uses TRBV27 and TRBJ2-1; 7 bases are a match to TRBD2. After removal of 4 bases from V and 5 bases from J, the junction contained 5 bases not matched to a gene. The CDR3 is 14 residues long. Looked up from germline, CDR1 is MNHEY and CDR2 is SMNVEV (reference sequence). The CDR3 is CASSSVLAHNEQFF. CDR3 nucleotides: TGTGCCAGCAGTTCGGTACTAGCGCACAATGAGCAGTTCTTC.

This clone has a handful of counts. The chain is built from TRBV11-2 and TRBJ2-7; tentative D call: TRBD2 (5 bases). Germline lookup yields CDR1 SGHAT and CDR2 FQNNGV. This CDR3 has 13 residues. Trimming pared 4 bases from V and 6 bases from J, leaving 13 bases between. In DNA, the CDR3 is TGTGCCAGCAGCTCGAGGGCCTCTGCCGAGCAGTACTTC. This sequence encodes CASSSRASAEQYF.

V usage is TRBV28 and J usage is TRBJ2-4, with 7 bases matching TRBD1. Trimming at V came to 5 bases and at J to 13 bases, leaving 5 bases not matched to a gene. From germline, CDR1 is MDHEN and CDR2 SYDVKM. The CDR3 runs to 11 residues. CDR3 coding DNA: TGTGCCAGCAGTCCCCGGGACAGACAGTACTTC. Protein product: CASSPRDRQYF.

This clone was counted a single time. This chain connects TRBV4-3 to TRBJ1-1; D is perhaps TRBD1 (5 bases). Germline V lookup: CDR1 LGHNA, CDR2 YSLEER. The CDR3 sequence is 12 residues long. V lost 6 bases, J lost 7 bases, and 12 bases lay in between. The CDR3 spells CASRRGAGEAFF. CDR3 coding DNA: TGCGCCAGCAGACGTGGGGCCGGTGAAGCTTTCTTT.

This rearrangement joins TRBV15 to TRBJ2-1, with 9 bases matching TRBD2. The CDR3 spans 17 residues. Germline V gene sequence: CDR1 LNHNV, CDR2 YYDKDF (reference sequence). The V segment lost 0 bases and the J segment 4 bases; nucleotides outside the gene matches: 7. The CDR3 reads CATSRDGGGGAYNEQFF. For the CDR3, the DNA is TGTGCCACCAGCAGAGATGGAGGCGGGGGGGCATACAATGAGCAGTTCTTC.

This chain connects TRBV11-2 to TRBJ1-2; D remains unclear. There are 16 residues in the CDR3. V lost 1 base, J lost 4 bases, and 16 bases lay in between. Germline V gives CDR1 SGHAT, CDR2 FQNNGV. This chain's CDR3 is CASSLVHTLTGYGYTF. The CDR3 DNA is TGTGCCAGCAGCTTAGTGCACACCCTTACGGGCTATGGCTACACCTTC.

The chain couples TRBV7-9 to TRBJ2-2; 9 nucleotides align to TRBD2. The CDR3 sequence is 16 residues long. Germline-derived CDR1 and CDR2 are SEHNR and FQNEAQ (reference sequence). V shed 5 bases and J 4 bases; nucleotides not matched to a gene: 8. The CDR3 DNA follows: TGTGCCAGCAGCCAGACGCGGGGGGGCGGCACCGGGGAGCTGTTTTTT. Amino acid sequence: CASSQTRGGGTGELFF. Full variable domain (remainder filled in from reference TRBV7-9 and TRBJ2-2): DTGVSQNPRHKITKRGQNVTFRCDPISEHNRLYWYRQTLGQGPEFLTYFQNEAQLEKSRLLSDRFSAERPKGSFSTLEIQRTEQGDSAMYLCASSQTRGGGTGELFFGEGSRLTVL.